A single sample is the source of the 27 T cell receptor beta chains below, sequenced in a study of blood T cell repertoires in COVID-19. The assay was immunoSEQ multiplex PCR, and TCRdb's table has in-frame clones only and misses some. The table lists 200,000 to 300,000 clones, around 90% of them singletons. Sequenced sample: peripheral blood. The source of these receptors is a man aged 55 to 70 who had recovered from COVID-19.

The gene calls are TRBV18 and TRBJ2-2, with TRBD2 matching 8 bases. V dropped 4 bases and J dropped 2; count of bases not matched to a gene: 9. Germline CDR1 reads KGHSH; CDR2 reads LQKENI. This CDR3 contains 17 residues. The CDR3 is CASSLRETSENTGELFF. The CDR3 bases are TGTGCCAGCTCACTCCGGGAGACTAGCGAAAACACCGGGGAGCTGTTTTTT.

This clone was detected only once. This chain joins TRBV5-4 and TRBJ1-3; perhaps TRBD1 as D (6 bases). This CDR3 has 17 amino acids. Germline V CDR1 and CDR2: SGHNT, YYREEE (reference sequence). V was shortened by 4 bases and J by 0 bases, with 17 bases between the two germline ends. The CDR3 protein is CASSVGARQLSGNTIYF. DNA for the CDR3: TGTGCCAGCAGCGTGGGGGCCCGACAGCTCTCTGGAAACACCATATATTTT.

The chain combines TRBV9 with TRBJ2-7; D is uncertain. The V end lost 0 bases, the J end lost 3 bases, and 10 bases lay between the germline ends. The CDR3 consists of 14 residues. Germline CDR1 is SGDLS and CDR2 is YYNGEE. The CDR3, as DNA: TGTGCCAGCAGCGTAGACCAGGCCAACTACGAGCAGTACTTC. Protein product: CASSVDQANYEQYF.

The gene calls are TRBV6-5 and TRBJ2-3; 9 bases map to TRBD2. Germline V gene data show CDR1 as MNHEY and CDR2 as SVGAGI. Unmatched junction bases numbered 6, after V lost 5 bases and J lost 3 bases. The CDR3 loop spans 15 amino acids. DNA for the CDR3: TGTGCCAGCAGTATAGCGGGGGCGAGAACAGATACGCAGTATTTT. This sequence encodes CASSIAGARTDTQYF.

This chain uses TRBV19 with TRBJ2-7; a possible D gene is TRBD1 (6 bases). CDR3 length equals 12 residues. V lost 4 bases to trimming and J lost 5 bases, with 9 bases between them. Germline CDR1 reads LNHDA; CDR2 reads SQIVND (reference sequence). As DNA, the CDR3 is TGTGCCAGTAGTAACAGGGTGGACGAGCAGTACTTC. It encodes CASSNRVDEQYF.

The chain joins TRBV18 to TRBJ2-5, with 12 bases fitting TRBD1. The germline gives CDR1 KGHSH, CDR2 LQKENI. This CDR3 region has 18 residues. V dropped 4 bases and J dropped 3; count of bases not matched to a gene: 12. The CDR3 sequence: CASSLFTGTGGTKETQYF. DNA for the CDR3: TGTGCCAGCTCACTTTTCACGGGGACAGGGGGCACTAAAGAGACCCAGTACTTC.

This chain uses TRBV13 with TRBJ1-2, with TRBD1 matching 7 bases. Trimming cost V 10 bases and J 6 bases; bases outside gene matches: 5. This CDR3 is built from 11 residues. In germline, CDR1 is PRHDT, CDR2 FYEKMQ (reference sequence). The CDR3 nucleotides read TGTGCCACCTCAGGGGGTGATGGCTACACCTTC. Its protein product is CATSGGDGYTF.

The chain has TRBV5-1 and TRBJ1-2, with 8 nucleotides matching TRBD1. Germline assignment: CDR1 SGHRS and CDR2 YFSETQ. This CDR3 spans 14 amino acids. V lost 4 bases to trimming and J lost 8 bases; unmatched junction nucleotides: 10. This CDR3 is CASSPLGTGGGYTF. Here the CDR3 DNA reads TGCGCCAGCAGCCCTCTTGGGACAGGCGGGGGCTACACCTTC.

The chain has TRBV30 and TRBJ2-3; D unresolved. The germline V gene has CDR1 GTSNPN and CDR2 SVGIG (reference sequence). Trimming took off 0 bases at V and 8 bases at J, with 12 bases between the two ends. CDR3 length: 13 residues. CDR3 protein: CAWSVSSSGTQYF. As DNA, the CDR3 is TGTGCCTGGAGTGTATCTTCCTCCGGTACGCAGTATTTT.

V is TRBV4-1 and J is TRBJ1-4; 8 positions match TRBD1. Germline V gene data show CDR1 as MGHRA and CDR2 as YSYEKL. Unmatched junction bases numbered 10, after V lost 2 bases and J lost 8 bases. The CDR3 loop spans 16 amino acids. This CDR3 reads CASSQTGAGGREKLFF. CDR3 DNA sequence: TGCGCCAGCAGCCAAACCGGGGCAGGGGGCAGAGAAAAACTGTTTTTT.

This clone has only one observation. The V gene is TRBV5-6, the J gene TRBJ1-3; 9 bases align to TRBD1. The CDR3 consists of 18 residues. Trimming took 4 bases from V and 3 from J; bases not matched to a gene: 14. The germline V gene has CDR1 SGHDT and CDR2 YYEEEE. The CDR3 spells CASSLRRQGVKSGNTIYF. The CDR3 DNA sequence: TGTGCCAGCAGCCTACGGAGACAGGGGGTGAAAAGTGGAAACACCATATATTTT.

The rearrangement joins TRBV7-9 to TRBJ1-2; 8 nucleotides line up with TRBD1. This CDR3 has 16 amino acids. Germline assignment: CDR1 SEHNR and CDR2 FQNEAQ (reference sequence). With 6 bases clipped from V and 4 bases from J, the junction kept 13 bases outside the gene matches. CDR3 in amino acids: CASSFSSDRGIYGYTF. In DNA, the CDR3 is TGTGCCAGCAGTTTTAGTAGTGACAGGGGAATCTATGGCTACACCTTC.

The CDR3 sequence is CASSEEGLSSYNEQFF. In nucleotides, the CDR3 is TGTGCCAGCAGTGAAGAAGGACTAAGCTCCTACAATGAGCAGTTCTTC. V gene TRBV2 combines with J gene TRBJ2-1; D is possibly TRBD2 (6 bases). This CDR3 region has 16 residues. V shed 1 base and J shed 0 bases, with 10 bases lying between them. Germline V gives CDR1 SNHLY, CDR2 FYNNEI.

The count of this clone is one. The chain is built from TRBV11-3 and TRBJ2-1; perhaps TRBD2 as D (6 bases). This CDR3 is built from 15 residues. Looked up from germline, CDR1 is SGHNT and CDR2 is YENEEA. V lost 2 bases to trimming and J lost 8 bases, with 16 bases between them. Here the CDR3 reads CASSLSGSSVDEQFF. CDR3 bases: TGTGCCAGCAGCTTATCCGGGTCTAGCGTCGATGAGCAGTTCTTC.

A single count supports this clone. CDR3 coding DNA: TGTGCCAGCAGCCAAGATAGGGCGACAGACAATTCACCCCTCCACTTT. Translating gives CASSQDRATDNSPLHF. The rearrangement uses TRBV4-2 and TRBJ1-6; weak D call: TRBD1 (5 bases). Per the germline V gene, CDR1 is LGHNA and CDR2 is YNFKEQ. The CDR3 has 16 amino acids. Trimming pared 0 bases from V and 7 bases from J, leaving 13 bases between.

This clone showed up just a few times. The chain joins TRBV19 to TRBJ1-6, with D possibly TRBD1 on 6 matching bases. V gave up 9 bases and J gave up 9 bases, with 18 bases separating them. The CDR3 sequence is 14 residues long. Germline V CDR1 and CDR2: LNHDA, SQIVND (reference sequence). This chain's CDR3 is CARNTGGGGSPLHF. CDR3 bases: TGTGCCAGAAATACGGGGGGCGGCGGTTCACCCCTCCACTTT.

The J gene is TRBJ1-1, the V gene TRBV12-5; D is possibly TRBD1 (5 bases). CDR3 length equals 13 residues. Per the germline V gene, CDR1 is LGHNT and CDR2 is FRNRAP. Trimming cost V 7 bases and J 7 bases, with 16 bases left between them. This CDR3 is CASAWGRVGEAFF. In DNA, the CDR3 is TGTGCTAGTGCCTGGGGCAGGGTAGGTGAAGCTTTCTTT.

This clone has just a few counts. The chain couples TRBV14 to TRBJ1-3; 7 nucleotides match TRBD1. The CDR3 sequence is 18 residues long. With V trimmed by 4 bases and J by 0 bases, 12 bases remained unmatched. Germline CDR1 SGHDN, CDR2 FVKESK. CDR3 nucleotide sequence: TGTGCCAGCAGCCGGCGCCCCGGGACAGAGAACTCTGGAAACACCATATATTTT. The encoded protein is CASSRRPGTENSGNTIYF.

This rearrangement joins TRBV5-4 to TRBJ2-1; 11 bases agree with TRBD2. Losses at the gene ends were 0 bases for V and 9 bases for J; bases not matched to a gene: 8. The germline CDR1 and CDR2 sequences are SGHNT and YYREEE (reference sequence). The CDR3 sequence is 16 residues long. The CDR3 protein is CASSLDGSGGVGEQFF. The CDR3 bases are TGTGCCAGCAGCTTGGACGGTAGCGGGGGGGTAGGTGAGCAGTTCTTC.

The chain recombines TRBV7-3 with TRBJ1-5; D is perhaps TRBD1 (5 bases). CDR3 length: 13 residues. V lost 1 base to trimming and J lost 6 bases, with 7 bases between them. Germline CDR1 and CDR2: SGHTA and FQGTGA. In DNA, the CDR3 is TGTGCCAGCAGCTTAAGTCAGGGTCAGCCCCAGCATTTT. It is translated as CASSLSQGQPQHF.

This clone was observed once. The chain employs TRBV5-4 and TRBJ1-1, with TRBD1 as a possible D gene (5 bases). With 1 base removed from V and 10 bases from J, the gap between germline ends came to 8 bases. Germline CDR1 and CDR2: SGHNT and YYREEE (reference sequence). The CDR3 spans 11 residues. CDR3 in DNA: TGTGCCAGCAGCTTGAGGAGGGGAGCTTTCTTT. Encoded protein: CASSLRRGAFF.

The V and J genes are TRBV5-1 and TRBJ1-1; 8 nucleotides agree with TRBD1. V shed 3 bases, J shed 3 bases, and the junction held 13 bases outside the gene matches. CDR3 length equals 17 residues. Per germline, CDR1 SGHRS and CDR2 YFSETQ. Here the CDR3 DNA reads TGCGCCAGCAGCTCCGGACAGGGTGTAGCGTCGTACACTGAAGCTTTCTTT. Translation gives CASSSGQGVASYTEAFF.

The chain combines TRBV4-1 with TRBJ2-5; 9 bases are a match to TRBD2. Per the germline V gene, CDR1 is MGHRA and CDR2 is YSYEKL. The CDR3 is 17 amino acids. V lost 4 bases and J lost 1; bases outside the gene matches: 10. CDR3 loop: CASSLTSGGLAQETQYF. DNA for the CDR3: TGCGCCAGCAGCCTCACTTCGGGGGGACTAGCCCAAGAGACCCAGTACTTC.

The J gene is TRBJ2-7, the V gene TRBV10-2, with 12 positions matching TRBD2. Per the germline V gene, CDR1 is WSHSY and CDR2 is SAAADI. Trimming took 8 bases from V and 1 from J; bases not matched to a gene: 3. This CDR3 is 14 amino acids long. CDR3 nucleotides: TGCGCCAGCCACACTAGCGGGGGGTCCTACGAGCAGTACTTC. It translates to CASHTSGGSYEQYF.

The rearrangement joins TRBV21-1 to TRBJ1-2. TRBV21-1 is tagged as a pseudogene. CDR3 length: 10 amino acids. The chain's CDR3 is CASTRYGYTF. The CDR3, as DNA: TGTGCCAGCACCCGCTATGGCTACACCTTC.

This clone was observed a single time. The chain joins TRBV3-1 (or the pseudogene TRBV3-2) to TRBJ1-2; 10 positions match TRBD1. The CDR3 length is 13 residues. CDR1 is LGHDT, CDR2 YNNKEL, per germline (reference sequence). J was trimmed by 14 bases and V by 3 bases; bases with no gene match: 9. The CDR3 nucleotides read TGTGCCAGCAGCCAGGACAGGGGGTCCTCTTTGACCTTC. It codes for CASSQDRGSSLTF.

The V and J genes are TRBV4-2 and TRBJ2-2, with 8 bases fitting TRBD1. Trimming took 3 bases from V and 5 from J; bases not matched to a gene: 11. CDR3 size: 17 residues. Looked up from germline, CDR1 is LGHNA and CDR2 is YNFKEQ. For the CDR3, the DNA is TGTGCCAGCAGCCACGCACCGGGACAGGTTTGGACCGGGGAGCTGTTTTTT. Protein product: CASSHAPGQVWTGELFF.